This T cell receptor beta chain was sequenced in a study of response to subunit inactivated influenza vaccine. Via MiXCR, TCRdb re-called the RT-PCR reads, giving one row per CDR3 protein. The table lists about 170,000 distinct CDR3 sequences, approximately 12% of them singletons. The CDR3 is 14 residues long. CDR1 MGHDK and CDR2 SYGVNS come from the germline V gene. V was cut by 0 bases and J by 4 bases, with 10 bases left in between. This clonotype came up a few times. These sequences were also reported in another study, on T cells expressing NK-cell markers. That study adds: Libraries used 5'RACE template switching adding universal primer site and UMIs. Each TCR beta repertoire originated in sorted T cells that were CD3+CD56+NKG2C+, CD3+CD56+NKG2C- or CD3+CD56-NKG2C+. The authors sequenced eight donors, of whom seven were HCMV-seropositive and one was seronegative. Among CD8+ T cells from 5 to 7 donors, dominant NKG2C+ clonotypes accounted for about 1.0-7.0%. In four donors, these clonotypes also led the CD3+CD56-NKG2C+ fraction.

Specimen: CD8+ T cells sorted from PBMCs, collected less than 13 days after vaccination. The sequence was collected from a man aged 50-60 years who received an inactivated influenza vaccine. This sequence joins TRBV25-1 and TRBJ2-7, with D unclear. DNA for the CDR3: TGTGCCAGCAGTGAATATGGGGTAGGGTACGAGCAGTACTTC. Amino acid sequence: CASSEYGVGYEQYF.